These T cell receptor beta chains were read from a single sample in a study of cytotoxic CD8 clonotypes in ibrutinib-treated CLL. The repertoire was sequenced with immunoSEQ multiplex PCR; TCRdb's copy has only in-frame clones and lacks some. The sample carries 270,000 or so clones, 70% to 80% recorded once. The sample was PBMCs, taken at disease progression, from a patient treated with ibrutinib. The source of these receptors is a human donor with chronic lymphocytic leukemia. Both conserved end residues are part of each CDR3. Each record gives: J gene, V gene, clone size, D gene, CDR3 DNA, CDR3 protein. The D gene is left open where the match is weak. Only some rows state a clone size, as once, few, many or a class for expanded clones.

TRBJ1-2	TRBV2	-	-	TGTGCCAGCAGTGAAAAGGGGGTTTCTAACTATGGCTACACCTTC	CASSEKGVSNYGYTF
TRBJ1-5	TRBV18	-	-	TGTGCCAGCTCACCAGGGGCGAGGGGGTATCGTCAGCCCCAGCATTTT	CASSPGARGYRQPQHF
TRBJ1-2	TRBV6-5	-	-	TGTGCCAGCAGTTTGGCCACCGGCGGAGGCTACACCTTC	CASSLATGGGYTF
TRBJ2-5	TRBV28	-	TRBD2	TGTGCCAGCAGAATCCTAGCGGAAGAGACCCAGTACTTC	CASRILAEETQYF
TRBJ1-3	TRBV13	-	-	TGTGCCAGCAGCTTAGCCGGAAACACCATATATTTT	CASSLAGNTIYF
TRBJ2-7	TRBV15	-	TRBD2	TGTGCCACCGAAGACACTAGCGGGGGCTACGAGCAGTACTTC	CATEDTSGGYEQYF
TRBJ2-7	TRBV28	-	-	TGTGCCACCCTAGAATACTACGAGCAGTACTTC	CATLEYYEQYF
TRBJ2-7	TRBV7-2	-	TRBD2	TGTGCCAGCAGCCGCGGGGGAGCGGCTAGCTCCTACGAGCAGTACTTC	CASSRGGAASSYEQYF
TRBJ2-2	TRBV29-1	-	-	TGCAGCGGGTACACCACCGGGGAGCTGTTTTTT	CSGYTTGELFF
TRBJ1-5	TRBV4-1	-	-	TGCGCCAGCAGCCAAGGTCCCCTAACCCAGCCCCAGCATTTT	CASSQGPLTQPQHF
TRBJ2-1	TRBV7-3	-	TRBD2	TGTGCCAGCAGCTTAAGGACTAGCGGGACCCGGAATGAGCAGTTCTTC	CASSLRTSGTRNEQFF
TRBJ2-2	TRBV6-5	-	-	TGTGCCAGCAGTTACTCGGGGGCGGGCGGGGAGCTGTTTTTT	CASSYSGAGGELFF
TRBJ2-7	TRBV2	-	TRBD2	TGTGCCAGCAGCGACCCTAAGAGCGGGAGGTCTTCATACGAGCAGTACTTC	CASSDPKSGRSSYEQYF
TRBJ1-2	TRBV2	few	TRBD1	TGTGCCAGCAGTTCTGACAGGGAGTCTCTCTATGGCTACACCTTC	CASSSDRESLYGYTF
TRBJ2-7	TRBV7-2	once	-	TGTGCCAGCAGCTTAGGGGCAGCCCTCACCTACGAGCAGTACTTC	CASSLGAALTYEQYF
TRBJ1-5	TRBV15	-	-	TGTGCCACCAGCAGACAGGGACGGGGCAATCAGCCCCAGCATTTT	CATSRQGRGNQPQHF
TRBJ2-1	TRBV7-2	-	-	TGTGCCAGCAGCAACACAAACAATGAGCAGTTCTTC	CASSNTNNEQFF
TRBJ1-1	TRBV9	-	-	TGTGCCAGCCAGCCGGGGACCCCTAAATGGGGCACTGAAGCTTTCTTT	CASQPGTPKWGTEAFF
TRBJ1-1	TRBV6-5	-	-	TGTGCCAGCAGTTACTCCTCCGACAGTGAAGCTTTCTTT	CASSYSSDSEAFF
TRBJ1-5	TRBV6-5	-	-	TGTGCCAGCAGCCCGGGCAGGGCTAGCAATCAGCCCCAGCATTTT	CASSPGRASNQPQHF
TRBJ2-1	TRBV5-1	-	-	TGCGCCAGCAGCATCGGGAGTCTTAATGAGCAGTTCTTC	CASSIGSLNEQFF
TRBJ2-7	TRBV7-9	few	-	TGTGCCAGCAGCTTAGTGGAGGGACAGCGCGAGCAGTACTTC	CASSLVEGQREQYF
TRBJ2-5	TRBV6-5	-	-	TGTGCCAGCAGTTACATCAGGGGTGGGGAGACCCAGTACTTC	CASSYIRGGETQYF
TRBJ1-2	TRBV5-4	-	TRBD1	TGTGCCAGCAGCTTGGCCGTTCCGGGACAGGGGGCCTATGGCTACACCTTC	CASSLAVPGQGAYGYTF
TRBJ2-7	TRBV28	-	-	TGTGCCAGCAGTCCCGGGGACCGCCCCGGGTGGTACTTC	CASSPGDRPGWYF
TRBJ2-7	TRBV7-8	once	TRBD1	TGTGCCAGCAGCTTGACAGGGTCTCCTTACGAGCAGTACTTC	CASSLTGSPYEQYF
TRBJ2-1	TRBV19	-	-	TGTGCCAGTAGTATGTACGGCAGGGGACCCAATGAGCAGTTCTTC	CASSMYGRGPNEQFF
TRBJ2-7	TRBV10-3	-	-	TGTGCCATCAGTGAGAATGCGGGACCCTACGAGCAGTACTTC	CAISENAGPYEQYF
TRBJ1-4	TRBV18	-	-	TGTGCCAGCTCACCGGGGCAGTCTAATGAAAAACTGTTTTTT	CASSPGQSNEKLFF
TRBJ1-2	TRBV4-3	-	TRBD1	TGCGCCAGCAGCCAAACTACAGGGGCGACTGGCTACACCTTC	CASSQTTGATGYTF
TRBJ2-5	TRBV7-2	-	TRBD1	TGTGCCAGCAGCTTAACAGGGGGCGGGGAGACCCAGTACTTC	CASSLTGGGETQYF
TRBJ1-2	TRBV19	-	TRBD1	TGTGCCAGTAAGGTTCCCACAGGGGGCGGCTATGGCTACACCTTC	CASKVPTGGGYGYTF
TRBJ2-1	TRBV4-3	once	TRBD2	TGCGCCAGCAGCCAAGATTGGGCTAGCGGGAGTCGGTACAATGAGCAGTTCTTC	CASSQDWASGSRYNEQFF
TRBJ1-1	TRBV13	-	-	TGTGCCAGCAGCTCAGTCGTGGCGACTGAAGCTTTCTTT	CASSSVVATEAFF